This T cell receptor (beta chain) was sequenced for a study of blood T cell repertoires in COVID-19. The wider study: COVID-19 samples from acute and convalescent phases originated in the United States, Italy and Spain. From T cells, B-cell-depleted T cells, or PBMCs came the material, which was cDNA or gDNA.

This CDR3 has 16 amino acids. Trimming took 10 bases from V and 7 from J; bases not matched to a gene: 17. CDR1 is ENHRY, CDR2 SYGVKD, per germline. In the source study's methods: The authors estimated nucleated cell counts from reference gene primer amplification. The data were produced by immunoSEQ multiplex PCR, yet TCRdb's version contains in-frame clones alone and is incomplete. The DNA gave D and trimming, while V, J and clone size come from that table. The data contain around 250,000 clones, approximately 87% of them singletons. The sequenced sample consisted of peripheral blood. The sequence was obtained from a man aged 60 to 75 with acute or convalescent COVID-19. The V gene is TRBV10-3, the J gene TRBJ2-2; 8 nucleotides match TRBD1. In DNA, the CDR3 is TGTGCCACCCTGGCGGAGACAGGGGATGAATACGGGGAGCTGTTTTTT. Translation: CATLAETGDEYGELFF.